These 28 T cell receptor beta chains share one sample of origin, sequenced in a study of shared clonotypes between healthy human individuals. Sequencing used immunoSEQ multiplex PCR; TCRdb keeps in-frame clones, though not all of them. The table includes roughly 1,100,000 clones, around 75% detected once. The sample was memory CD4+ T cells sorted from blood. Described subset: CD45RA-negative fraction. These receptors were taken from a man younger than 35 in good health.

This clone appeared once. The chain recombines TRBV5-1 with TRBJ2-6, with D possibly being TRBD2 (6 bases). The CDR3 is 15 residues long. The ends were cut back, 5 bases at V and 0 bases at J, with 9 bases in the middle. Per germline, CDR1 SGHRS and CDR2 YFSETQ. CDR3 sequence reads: CASRDGSSGANVLTF. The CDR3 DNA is TGCGCCAGCAGGGACGGGAGCTCTGGGGCCAACGTCCTGACTTTC.

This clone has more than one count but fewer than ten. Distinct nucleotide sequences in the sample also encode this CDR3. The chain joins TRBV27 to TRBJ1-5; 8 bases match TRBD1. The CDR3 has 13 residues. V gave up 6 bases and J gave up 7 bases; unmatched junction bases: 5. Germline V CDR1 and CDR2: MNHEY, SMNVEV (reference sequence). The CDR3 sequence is CASSGQGGQPQHF. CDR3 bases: TGTGCCAGCAGCGGACAGGGAGGCCAGCCCCAGCATTTT.

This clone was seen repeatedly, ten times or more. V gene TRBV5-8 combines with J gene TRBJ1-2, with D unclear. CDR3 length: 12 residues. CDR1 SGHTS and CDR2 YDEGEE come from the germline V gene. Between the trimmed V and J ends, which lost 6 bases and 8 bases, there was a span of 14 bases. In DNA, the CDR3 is TGTGCCAGCAACGCCAGACTTGGCGGCTACACCTTC. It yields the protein CASNARLGGYTF.

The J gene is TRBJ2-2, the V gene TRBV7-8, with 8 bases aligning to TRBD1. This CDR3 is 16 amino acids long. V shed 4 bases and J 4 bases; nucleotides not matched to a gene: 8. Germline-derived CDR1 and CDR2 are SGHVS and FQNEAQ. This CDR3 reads CASSSRTGTSTGELFF. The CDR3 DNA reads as TGTGCCAGCAGCTCAAGGACAGGGACGAGCACCGGGGAGCTGTTTTTT. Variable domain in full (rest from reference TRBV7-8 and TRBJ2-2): GAGVSQSPRYKVAKRGQDVALRCDPISGHVSLFWYQQALGQGPEFLTYFQNEAQLDKSGLPSDRFFAERPEGSVSTLKIQRTQQEDSAVYLCASSSRTGTSTGELFFGEGSRLTVL.

As DNA, the CDR3 is TGTGCCAGCAGTCCCGAGAGAACCACTGAAGCTTTCTTT. This sequence encodes CASSPERTTEAFF. This chain links TRBV6-5 with TRBJ1-1; D not certain. The germline CDR1 and CDR2 sequences are MNHEY and SVGAGI. CDR3 length: 13 amino acids. V gave up 5 bases and J gave up 4 bases, with 11 bases separating them.

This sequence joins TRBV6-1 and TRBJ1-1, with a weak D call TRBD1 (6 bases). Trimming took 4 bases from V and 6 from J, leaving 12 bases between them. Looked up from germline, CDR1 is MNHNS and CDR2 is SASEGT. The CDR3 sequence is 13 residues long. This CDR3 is CASSGTGISEAFF. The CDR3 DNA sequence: TGTGCCAGCAGTGGAACAGGGATATCTGAAGCTTTCTTT.

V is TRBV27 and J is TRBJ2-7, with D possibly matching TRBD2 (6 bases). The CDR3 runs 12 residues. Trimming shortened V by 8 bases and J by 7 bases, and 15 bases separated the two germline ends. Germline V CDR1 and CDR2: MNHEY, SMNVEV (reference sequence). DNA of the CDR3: TGTGCCAGCCGCCGGGGGTTTGGGGAGCAGTACTTC. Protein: CASRRGFGEQYF.

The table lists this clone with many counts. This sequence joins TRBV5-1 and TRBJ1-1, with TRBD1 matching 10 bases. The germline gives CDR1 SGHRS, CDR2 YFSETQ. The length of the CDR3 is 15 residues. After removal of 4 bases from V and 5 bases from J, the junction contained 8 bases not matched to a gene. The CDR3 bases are TGCGCCAGCAGCGTTCTTGGACAGGGGGGAACTGAAGCTTTCTTT. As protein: CASSVLGQGGTEAFF.

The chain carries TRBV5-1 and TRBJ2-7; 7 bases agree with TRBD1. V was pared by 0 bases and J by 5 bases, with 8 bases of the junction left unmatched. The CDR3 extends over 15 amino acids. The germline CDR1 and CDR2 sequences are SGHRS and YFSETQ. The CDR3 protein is CASSLGRGGLNEQYF. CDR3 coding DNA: TGCGCCAGCAGCTTGGGTCGAGGGGGCCTGAACGAGCAGTACTTC.

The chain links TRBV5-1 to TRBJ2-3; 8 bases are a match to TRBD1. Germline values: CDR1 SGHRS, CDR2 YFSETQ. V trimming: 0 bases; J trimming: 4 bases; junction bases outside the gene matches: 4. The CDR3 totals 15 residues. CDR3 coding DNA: TGCGCCAGCAGCTTGGAGGGACAGGTAGCAGATACGCAGTATTTT. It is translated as CASSLEGQVADTQYF.

DNA of the CDR3: TGCGCCAGCAGCCATCTGACAGGGGTAAATGAAAAACTGTTTTTT. Encoded protein: CASSHLTGVNEKLFF. The chain carries TRBV4-1 and TRBJ1-4; the match to TRBD1 covers 8 bases. V dropped 3 bases and J dropped 5; count of bases not matched to a gene: 5. Germline V gene lookup returns CDR1 MGHRA and CDR2 YSYEKL. This CDR3 is 15 amino acids long.

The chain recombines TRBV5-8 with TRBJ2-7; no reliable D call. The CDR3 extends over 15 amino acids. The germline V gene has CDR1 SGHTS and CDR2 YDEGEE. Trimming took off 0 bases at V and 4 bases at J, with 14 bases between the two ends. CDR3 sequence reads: CASSLGPAKGYEQYF. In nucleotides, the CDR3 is TGTGCCAGCAGCTTGGGGCCAGCGAAGGGATACGAGCAGTACTTC.

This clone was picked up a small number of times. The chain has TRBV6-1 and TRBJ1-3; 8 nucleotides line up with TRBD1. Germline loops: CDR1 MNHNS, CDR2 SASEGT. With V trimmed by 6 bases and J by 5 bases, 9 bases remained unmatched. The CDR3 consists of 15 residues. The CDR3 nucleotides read TGTGCCAGCAGACTGGACAGGGCGTCTCGAAACACCATATATTTT. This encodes CASRLDRASRNTIYF.

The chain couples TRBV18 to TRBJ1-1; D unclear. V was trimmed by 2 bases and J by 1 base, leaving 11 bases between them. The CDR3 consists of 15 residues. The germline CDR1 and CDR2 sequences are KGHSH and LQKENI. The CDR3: CASSPSGEENTEAFF. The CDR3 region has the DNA TGTGCCAGCTCACCATCCGGAGAGGAGAACACTGAAGCTTTCTTT.

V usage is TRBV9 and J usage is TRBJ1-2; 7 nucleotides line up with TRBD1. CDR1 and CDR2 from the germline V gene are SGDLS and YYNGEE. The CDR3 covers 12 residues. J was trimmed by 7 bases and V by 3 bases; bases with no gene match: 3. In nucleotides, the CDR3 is TGTGCCAGCAGCGCTTGGACAGGTGGCTACACCTTC. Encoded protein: CASSAWTGGYTF.

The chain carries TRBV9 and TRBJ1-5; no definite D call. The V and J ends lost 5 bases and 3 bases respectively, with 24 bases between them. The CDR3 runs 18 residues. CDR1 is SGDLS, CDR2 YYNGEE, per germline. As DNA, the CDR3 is TGTGCCAGCAGATACTGCGGGGAGGGAGAAGAATACAATCAGCCCCAGCATTTT. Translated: CASRYCGEGEEYNQPQHF.

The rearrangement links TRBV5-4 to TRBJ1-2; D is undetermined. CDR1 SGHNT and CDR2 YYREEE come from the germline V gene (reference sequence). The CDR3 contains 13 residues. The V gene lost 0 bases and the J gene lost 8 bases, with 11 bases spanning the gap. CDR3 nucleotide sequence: TGTGCCAGCAGCTTGGAGACGGCGGGAGGCTACACCTTC. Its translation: CASSLETAGGYTF.

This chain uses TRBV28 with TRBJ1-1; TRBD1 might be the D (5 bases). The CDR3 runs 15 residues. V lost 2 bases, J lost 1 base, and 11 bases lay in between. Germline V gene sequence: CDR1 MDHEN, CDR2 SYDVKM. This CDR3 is CASSLRQGGNTEAFF. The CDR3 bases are TGTGCCAGCAGTTTAAGGCAGGGAGGGAACACTGAAGCTTTCTTT. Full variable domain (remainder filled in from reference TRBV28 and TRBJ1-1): DVKVTQSSRYLVKRTGEKVFLECVQDMDHENMFWYRQDPGLGLRLIYFSYDVKMKEKGDIPEGYSVSREKKERFSLILESASTNQTSMYLCASSLRQGGNTEAFFGQGTRLTVV.

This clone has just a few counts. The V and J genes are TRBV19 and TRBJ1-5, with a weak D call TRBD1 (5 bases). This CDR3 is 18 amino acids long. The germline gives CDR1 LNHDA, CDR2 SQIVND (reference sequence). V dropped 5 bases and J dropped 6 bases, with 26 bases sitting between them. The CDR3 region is CASSLGARGSRSGQPQHF. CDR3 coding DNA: TGTGCCAGTAGTCTTGGGGCCCGTGGGAGCCGATCAGGTCAGCCCCAGCATTTT.

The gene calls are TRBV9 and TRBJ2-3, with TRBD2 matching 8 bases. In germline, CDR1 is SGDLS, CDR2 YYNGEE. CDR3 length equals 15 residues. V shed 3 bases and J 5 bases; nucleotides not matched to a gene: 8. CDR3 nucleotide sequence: TGTGCCAGCAGCGCCCGGGGGGGCCTTGGAGATACGCAGTATTTT. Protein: CASSARGGLGDTQYF. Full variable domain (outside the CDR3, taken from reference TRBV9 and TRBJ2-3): DSGVTQTPKHLITATGQRVTLRCSPRSGDLSVYWYQQSLDQGLQFLIQYYNGEERAKGNILERFSAQQFPDLHSELNLSSLELGDSALYFCASSARGGLGDTQYFGPGTRLTVL.

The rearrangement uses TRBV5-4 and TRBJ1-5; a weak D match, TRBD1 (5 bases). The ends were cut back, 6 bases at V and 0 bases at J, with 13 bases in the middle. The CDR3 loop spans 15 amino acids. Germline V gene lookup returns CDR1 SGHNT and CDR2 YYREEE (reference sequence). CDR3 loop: CASIYQGNSNQPQHF. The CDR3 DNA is TGTGCCAGCATTTATCAGGGAAATAGCAATCAGCCCCAGCATTTT.

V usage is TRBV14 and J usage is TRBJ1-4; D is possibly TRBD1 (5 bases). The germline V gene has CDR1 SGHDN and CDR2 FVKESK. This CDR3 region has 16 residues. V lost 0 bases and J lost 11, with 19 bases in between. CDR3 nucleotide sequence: TGTGCCAGCAGCCAAGATGGGGCAGGAATAATGAAGAAACTGTTTTTT. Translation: CASSQDGAGIMKKLFF.

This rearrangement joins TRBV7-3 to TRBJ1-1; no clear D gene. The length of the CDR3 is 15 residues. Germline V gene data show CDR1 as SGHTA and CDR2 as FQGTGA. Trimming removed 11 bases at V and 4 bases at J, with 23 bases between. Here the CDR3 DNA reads TGTGCCCCGAGAAGGGTCGGTTGTGGAAGCACTGAAGCTTTCTTT. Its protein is CAPRRVGCGSTEAFF.

The CDR3 nucleotides read TGTGCCATCAGTGAGTCAACTCTCAATGAGCAGTTCTTC. Encoded protein: CAISESTLNEQFF. The J gene is TRBJ2-1, the V gene TRBV10-3; no clear D gene. In germline, CDR1 is ENHRY, CDR2 SYGVKD. Trimming stripped 0 bases from V and 6 bases from J, with 6 bases between. This CDR3 comprises 13 residues.

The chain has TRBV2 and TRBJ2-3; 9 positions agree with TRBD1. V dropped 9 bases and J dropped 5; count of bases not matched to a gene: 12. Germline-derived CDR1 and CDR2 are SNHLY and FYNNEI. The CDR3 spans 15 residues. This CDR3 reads CASDDRGAMVDTQYF. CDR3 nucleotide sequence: TGTGCCAGTGACGACAGGGGGGCCATGGTAGATACGCAGTATTTT.

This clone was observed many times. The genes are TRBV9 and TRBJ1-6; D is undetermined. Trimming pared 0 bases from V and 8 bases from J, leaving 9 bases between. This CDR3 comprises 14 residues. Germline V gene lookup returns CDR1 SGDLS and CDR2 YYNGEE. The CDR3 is CASSVGGSDSPLHF. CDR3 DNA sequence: TGTGCCAGCAGCGTAGGAGGGTCGGATTCACCCCTCCACTTT. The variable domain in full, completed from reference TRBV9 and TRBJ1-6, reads DSGVTQTPKHLITATGQRVTLRCSPRSGDLSVYWYQQSLDQGLQFLIQYYNGEERAKGNILERFSAQQFPDLHSELNLSSLELGDSALYFCASSVGGSDSPLHFGNGTRLTVT.

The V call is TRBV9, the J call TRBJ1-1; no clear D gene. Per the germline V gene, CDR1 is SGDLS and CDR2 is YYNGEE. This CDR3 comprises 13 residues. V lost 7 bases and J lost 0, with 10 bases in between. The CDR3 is CASADGMNTEAFF. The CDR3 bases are TGTGCCAGCGCCGACGGGATGAACACTGAAGCTTTCTTT.

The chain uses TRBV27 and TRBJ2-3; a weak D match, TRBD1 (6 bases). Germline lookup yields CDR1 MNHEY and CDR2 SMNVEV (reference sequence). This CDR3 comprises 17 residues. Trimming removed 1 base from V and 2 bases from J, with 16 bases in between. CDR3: CASSLYGTPTATDTQYF. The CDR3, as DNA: TGTGCCAGCAGTTTATACGGGACACCAACCGCCACAGATACGCAGTATTTT.